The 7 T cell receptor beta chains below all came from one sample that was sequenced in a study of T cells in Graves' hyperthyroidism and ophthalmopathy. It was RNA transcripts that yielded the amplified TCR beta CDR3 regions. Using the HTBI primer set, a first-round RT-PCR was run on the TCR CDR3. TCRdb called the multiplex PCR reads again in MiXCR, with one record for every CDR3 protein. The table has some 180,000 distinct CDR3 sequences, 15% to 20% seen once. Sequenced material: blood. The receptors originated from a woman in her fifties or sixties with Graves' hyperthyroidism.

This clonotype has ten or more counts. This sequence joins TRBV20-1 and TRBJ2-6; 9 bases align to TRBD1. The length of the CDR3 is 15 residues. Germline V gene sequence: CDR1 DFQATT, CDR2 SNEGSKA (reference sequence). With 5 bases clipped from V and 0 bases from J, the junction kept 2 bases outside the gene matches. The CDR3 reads CSAYRGLSGANVLTF. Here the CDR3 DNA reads TGCAGTGCTTACAGGGGGCTCTCTGGGGCCAACGTCCTGACTTTC.

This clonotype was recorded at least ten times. The CDR3 DNA sequence: TGTGCCAGCAGTTCCTACGGAAGCGGGGGGTCCAATGAGCAGTTCTTC. It yields the protein CASSSYGSGGSNEQFF. V is TRBV6-2 or TRBV6-3 and J is TRBJ2-1, with 9 positions matching TRBD2. The germline gives CDR1 MNHEY, CDR2 SVGEGT. CDR3 length equals 16 residues. J gave up 6 bases and V 4 bases, and 10 bases lay outside the gene matches.

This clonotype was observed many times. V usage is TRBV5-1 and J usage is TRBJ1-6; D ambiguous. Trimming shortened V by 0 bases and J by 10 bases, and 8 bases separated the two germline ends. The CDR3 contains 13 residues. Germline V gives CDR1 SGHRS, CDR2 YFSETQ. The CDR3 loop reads CASSLEIGSPLHF. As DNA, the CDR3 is TGCGCCAGCAGCTTGGAAATCGGATCACCCCTCCACTTT.

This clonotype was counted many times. The CDR3 loop is CASHRGGRVRNQPQHF. In nucleotides, the CDR3 is TGTGCCAGCCACCGTGGGGGGCGGGTTCGGAATCAGCCCCAGCATTTT. This chain connects TRBV19 to TRBJ1-5; possibly TRBD1 for D (6 bases). The V and J ends lost 9 bases and 4 bases respectively, with 22 bases between them. The germline V gene has CDR1 LNHDA and CDR2 SQIVND (reference sequence). The CDR3 sequence is 16 residues long.

The CDR3 region has the DNA TGTGCCAGCAGCCCCAATCCCGGGTATGGCTACACCTTC. Amino acid sequence: CASSPNPGYGYTF. The chain links TRBV7-2 to TRBJ1-2; D unclear. The CDR3 is 13 residues long. Per germline, CDR1 SGHTA and CDR2 FQGNSA. Between the trimmed V and J ends, which lost 5 bases and 5 bases, there was a span of 12 bases.

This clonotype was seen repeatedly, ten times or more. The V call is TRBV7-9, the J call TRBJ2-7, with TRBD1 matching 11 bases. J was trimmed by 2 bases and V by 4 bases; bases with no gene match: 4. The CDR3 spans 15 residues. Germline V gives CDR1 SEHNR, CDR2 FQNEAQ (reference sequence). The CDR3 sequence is CASSSGQGATYEQYF. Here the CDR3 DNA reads TGTGCCAGCAGCTCAGGACAGGGGGCAACCTACGAGCAGTACTTC.

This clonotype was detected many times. CDR3 amino acids: CSARTSGGGQVSSYGYTF. The CDR3 DNA is TGCAGTGCTAGAACCTCAGGGGGGGGACAGGTGTCAAGCTATGGCTACACCTTC. The rearrangement joins TRBV20-1 to TRBJ1-2; TRBD1 agrees at 8 bases. The CDR3 spans 18 residues. After removal of 2 bases from V and 4 bases from J, the junction contained 18 bases not matched to a gene. Germline V CDR1 and CDR2: DFQATT, SNEGSKA (reference sequence).